The clone carrying this TCR beta chain was recorded many times. What it recognizes is unknown. The final CDR3 position lacks the conserved phenylalanine or tryptophan, pointing to a likely read error. These data belong to a study of Graves' ophthalmopathy and Graves' hyperthyroidism. Study at large: Samples of peripheral blood were obtained at initial diagnosis, prior to treatment of any kind. Broader study findings: Built on 13 signatures, a model told ophthalmopathy apart from stable hyperthyroidism with 85% to 90% sensitivity and over 80% specificity.

TCR beta CDR3 regions were amplified from RNA transcripts. HTBI primers served in a first-round RT-PCR, which a second-round multiplex PCR followed. TCRdb analysed the multiplex PCR reads with MiXCR anew, one entry per CDR3 protein. This table holds a few hundred thousand distinct CDR3 sequences, around 21% found once. The CDR3 runs to 13 residues. V shed 6 bases and J shed 5 bases, with 13 bases lying between them. The germline CDR1 and CDR2 sequences are SGHAT and FQNNGV. Hyperthyroidism qualified as stable when ophthalmopathy did not develop within 18 months of follow-up. Certain patients, namely those with other autoimmune diseases, uncontrolled infections, pregnancy or lactation, were excluded.

The source material was peripheral blood. The genes are TRBV11-2 and TRBJ1-1; a possible D gene is TRBD1 (5 bases). This clonotype was sampled from a woman aged 18-29 years with stable Graves' hyperthyroidism. The CDR3 here is CASSLWGRTEAFL. The CDR3, as DNA: TGTGCCAGCAGTTTATGGGGGAGAACTGAAGCTTTCCTT.